This TCR beta chain is from a study of cytomegalovirus exposure and HLA in healthy donors. Broader study findings: Prior analysis indicated that the majority of TCR beta V segments exhibited productivity approximately 90% or approximately 30% of the time.

As concerns this clone: The antigen remains undetermined.

Vbeta (60) and Jbeta (13) primers were used in the PCR. Produced via immunoSEQ multiplex PCR; TCRdb's table is partial and in-frame only. This sample has 150,000 to 200,000 clones; 70% to 85% occur once, and the top ten carry 4.4%. This CDR3 has 12 residues. From germline, CDR1 is MNHEY and CDR2 SVGAGI. Trimming at V came to 5 bases and at J to 5 bases, leaving 2 bases not matched to a gene. Sequenced input: PBMCs. The rearrangement uses TRBV6-5 and TRBJ2-7, with 8 positions matching TRBD1. The clonotype comes from a woman in her 30s in good health and CMV-seropositive. Here the CDR3 reads CASSRQGNEQYF. For the CDR3, the DNA is TGTGCCAGCAGTCGACAGGGGAACGAGCAGTACTTC.